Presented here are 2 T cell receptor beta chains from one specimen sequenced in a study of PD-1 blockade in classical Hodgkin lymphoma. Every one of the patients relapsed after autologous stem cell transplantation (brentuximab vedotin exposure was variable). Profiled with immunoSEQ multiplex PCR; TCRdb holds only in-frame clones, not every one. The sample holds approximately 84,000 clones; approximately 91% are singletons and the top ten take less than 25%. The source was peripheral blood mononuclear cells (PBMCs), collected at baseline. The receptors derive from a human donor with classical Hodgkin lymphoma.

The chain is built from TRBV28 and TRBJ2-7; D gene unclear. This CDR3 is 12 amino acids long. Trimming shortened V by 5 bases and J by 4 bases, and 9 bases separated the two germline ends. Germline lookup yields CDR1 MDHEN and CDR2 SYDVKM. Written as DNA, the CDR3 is TGTGCCAGCAGTCGAGGACCTTACGAGCAGTACTTC. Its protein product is CASSRGPYEQYF.

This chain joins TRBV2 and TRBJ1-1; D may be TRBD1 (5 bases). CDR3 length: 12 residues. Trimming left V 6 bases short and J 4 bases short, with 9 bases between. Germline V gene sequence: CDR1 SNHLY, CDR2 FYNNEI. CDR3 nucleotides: TGTGCCAGCAGGTTTGGGGGCACTGAAGCTTTCTTT. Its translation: CASRFGGTEAFF.